This is a list of T cell receptor beta chains from one sample in a study of identifying expanded T cells in peripheral blood. This table comes from immunoSEQ multiplex PCR, and its TCRdb copy is limited to in-frame clones, with some not included. Of approximately 97,000 clones listed, 70% to 90% were seen once; the top ten hold approximately 14%. Sequenced input: blood. All receptors derive from a person aged 18-70 years in good health. Both conserved end residues are part of each CDR3. The D gene is left open where the match is weak. Clone size appears in some rows only: once, few, many, or a class for an expanded clone.

length: 14; V: TRBV18; J: TRBJ2-5; D: -; size: -; DNA: TGTGCCAGCTCACCTTCAGGGCCCCAAGAGACCCAGTACTTC; CDR3: CASSPSGPQETQYF
length: 14; V: TRBV29-1; J: TRBJ2-5; D: -; size: -; DNA: TGCAGCGTTGAGGTTTCCCGGGGCCAAGAGACCCAGTACTTC; CDR3: CSVEVSRGQETQYF
length: 16; V: TRBV7-8; J: TRBJ2-7; D: -; size: -; DNA: TGTGCCAGCAGCTTAGTAGCTCGGATTAGCTCCTACGAGCAGTACTTC; CDR3: CASSLVARISSYEQYF
length: 15; V: TRBV18; J: TRBJ1-2; D: TRBD1; size: -; DNA: TGTGCCAGCTCACCTCTGGACAGGGGGAAGTATGGCTACACCTTC; CDR3: CASSPLDRGKYGYTF
length: 13; V: TRBV5-4; J: TRBJ1-1; D: -; size: once; DNA: TGTGCCAGCAGCCTAGGGGGGAACACTGAAGCTTTCTTT; CDR3: CASSLGGNTEAFF
length: 15; V: TRBV7-2; J: TRBJ2-7; D: -; size: -; DNA: TGTGCCAGCAGCTTTTCTCCGGAGAGCTCCTACGAGCAGTACTTC; CDR3: CASSFSPESSYEQYF
length: 14; V: TRBV6-4; J: TRBJ1-2; D: -; size: -; DNA: TGTGCCAGCAGTGACAGCCAAGGAGGGGACGGCTACACCTTC; CDR3: CASSDSQGGDGYTF
length: 14; V: TRBV30; J: TRBJ2-1; D: -; size: once; DNA: TGTGCCTGGAACAGGGTATTAGGTGTGAATGAGCAGTTCTTC; CDR3: CAWNRVLGVNEQFF
length: 13; V: TRBV6-1; J: TRBJ1-2; D: TRBD1; size: -; DNA: TGTGCCAGCAGTAGACAGGGGCTGGGTGGCTACACCTTC; CDR3: CASSRQGLGGYTF
length: 13; V: TRBV27; J: TRBJ1-2; D: -; size: -; DNA: TGTGCCAGCAGCCTACCCGCCGGGGGAGGCTACACCTTC; CDR3: CASSLPAGGGYTF
length: 16; V: TRBV18; J: TRBJ1-1; D: TRBD1; size: -; DNA: TGTGCCAGCTCACATGACAGGGGACGACTGAACACTGAAGCTTTCTTT; CDR3: CASSHDRGRLNTEAFF
length: 17; V: TRBV14; J: TRBJ2-5; D: -; size: once; DNA: TGTGCCAGCAGCCAAGATAGGAGGGTTTATGGGGAAGAGACCCAGTACTTC; CDR3: CASSQDRRVYGEETQYF
length: 16; V: TRBV5-1; J: TRBJ2-7; D: TRBD1; size: -; DNA: TGCGCCAGCAGCTTGATGACAGGGGGCAGCGCCTACGAGCAGTACTTC; CDR3: CASSLMTGGSAYEQYF
length: 13; V: TRBV28; J: TRBJ2-7; D: -; size: -; DNA: TGTGCCAGCAGTTTGGGGACCTCCGAGGCGTGGTACTTC; CDR3: CASSLGTSEAWYF
length: 15; V: TRBV7-2; J: TRBJ1-1; D: -; size: -; DNA: TGTGCCAGCACCCTCCAAAGAGTAGGGAACACTGAAGCTTTCTTT; CDR3: CASTLQRVGNTEAFF
length: 13; V: TRBV7-2; J: TRBJ2-2; D: TRBD1; size: -; DNA: TGTGCCAGCAGCTCTCAGGGGGAAGGGGAGCTGTTTTTT; CDR3: CASSSQGEGELFF
length: 13; V: TRBV2; J: TRBJ2-2; D: -; size: -; DNA: TGTGCCAGCAGACTAGGTCCCACCGGGGAGCTGTTTTTT; CDR3: CASRLGPTGELFF
length: 14; V: TRBV18; J: TRBJ1-1; D: -; size: -; DNA: TGTGCCAGCTCACCACCGAACTGGGCGGCTGAAGCTTTCTTT; CDR3: CASSPPNWAAEAFF
length: 14; V: TRBV5-1; J: TRBJ1-1; D: -; size: -; DNA: TGCGCCAGCAGCTTGGTAGCGTCAGAAAGTGAAGCTTTCTTT; CDR3: CASSLVASESEAFF
length: 15; V: TRBV4-3; J: TRBJ2-7; D: -; size: once; DNA: TGCGCCAGCAGCCAACCATTATGTATAGCCAGCGAGCAGTACTTC; CDR3: CASSQPLCIASEQYF
length: 19; V: TRBV6-4; J: TRBJ2-3; D: TRBD2; size: -; DNA: TGTGCCAGCAGTGCCTCACCAGCGGGAGGCGGTCCGGTCTCAGATACGCAGTATTTT; CDR3: CASSASPAGGGPVSDTQYF
length: 16; V: TRBV5-6; J: TRBJ2-6; D: -; size: -; DNA: TGTGCCAGCAGTTTCACAGGGAGCTCTGGGGCCAACGTCCTGACTTTC; CDR3: CASSFTGSSGANVLTF
length: 18; V: TRBV5-6; J: TRBJ2-7; D: TRBD2; size: -; DNA: TGTGCCAGCAGCTTCCAGCCCCGCGGGGGGCGGGGAATCTACGAGCAGTACTTC; CDR3: CASSFQPRGGRGIYEQYF
length: 17; V: TRBV5-4; J: TRBJ2-2; D: TRBD2; size: -; DNA: TGTGCCAGCAGACCGGGACTAGCGGGGGGCAACACCAGGGAGCTGTTTTTT; CDR3: CASRPGLAGGNTRELFF
length: 17; V: TRBV4-2; J: TRBJ2-2; D: TRBD1; size: -; DNA: TGTGCCAGCAGCCAAGAGTCCAGGGGGCTGAACACCGGGGAGCTGTTTTTT; CDR3: CASSQESRGLNTGELFF
length: 11; V: TRBV7-2; J: TRBJ2-7; D: -; size: -; DNA: TGTGCCAGCAGCGTCTCCTACGAGCAGTACTTC; CDR3: CASSVSYEQYF
length: 12; V: TRBV2; J: TRBJ1-1; D: -; size: -; DNA: TGTGCCAGCAGTCTCGGGGCAGGTGAAGCTTTCTTT; CDR3: CASSLGAGEAFF
length: 14; V: TRBV2; J: TRBJ2-7; D: -; size: -; DNA: TGTGCCAGCAGTATTCGCCGTTCCGGGGGAGAGCAGTACTTC; CDR3: CASSIRRSGGEQYF
length: 15; V: TRBV28; J: TRBJ2-2; D: -; size: -; DNA: TGTGCCAGCAGTTTAGGGGGGAGGAACACCGGGGAGCTGTTTTTT; CDR3: CASSLGGRNTGELFF
length: 15; V: TRBV27; J: TRBJ2-2; D: -; size: -; DNA: TGTGCCAGCGGACCCCAAGGGCCGAACACCGGGGAGCTGTTTTTT; CDR3: CASGPQGPNTGELFF
length: 13; V: TRBV30; J: TRBJ1-2; D: -; size: -; DNA: TGTGCCTGGAGCGCCGGGTCGCCCTATGGCTACACCTTC; CDR3: CAWSAGSPYGYTF
length: 15; V: TRBV7-2; J: TRBJ2-1; D: -; size: -; DNA: TGTGCCAGCAGCTTAGAGGCGGGACCCTACAATGAGCAGTTCTTC; CDR3: CASSLEAGPYNEQFF
length: 16; V: TRBV19; J: TRBJ1-5; D: -; size: -; DNA: TGTGCCAGTAGTGCCAACTCAGGGTTGGGGAATCAGCCCCAGCATTTT; CDR3: CASSANSGLGNQPQHF
length: 13; V: TRBV6-1; J: TRBJ2-7; D: TRBD1; size: -; DNA: TGTGCCAGCAGTCGGGACAGGGTGTACGAGCAGTACTTC; CDR3: CASSRDRVYEQYF
length: 12; V: TRBV5-6; J: TRBJ2-3; D: TRBD2; size: -; DNA: TGTGCCAGCAGGACTAGCCCAGATACGCAGTATTTT; CDR3: CASRTSPDTQYF
length: 15; V: TRBV14; J: TRBJ2-2; D: TRBD2; size: -; DNA: TGTGCCAGCAGCTCGGTTCAGCGGGGGCCCGGGGAGCTGTTTTTT; CDR3: CASSSVQRGPGELFF
length: 12; V: TRBV2; J: TRBJ2-7; D: TRBD2; size: -; DNA: TGTGCCTTCTCGGGACTAGCGAAAGAGCAGTACTTC; CDR3: CAFSGLAKEQYF
length: 14; V: TRBV29-1; J: TRBJ1-4; D: TRBD1; size: few; DNA: TGCAGCGTTGTGGGGACAGGGGAGGGTGAAAAACTGTTTTTT; CDR3: CSVVGTGEGEKLFF
length: 13; V: TRBV14; J: TRBJ1-3; D: -; size: -; DNA: TGTGCCGTTAGAACCGAACTGGGAAACACCATATATTTT; CDR3: CAVRTELGNTIYF
length: 14; V: TRBV7-2; J: TRBJ2-7; D: -; size: -; DNA: TGTGCCAGCAGCTCCCTGGGGACGGGTCACGAGCAGTACTTC; CDR3: CASSSLGTGHEQYF
length: 14; V: TRBV18; J: TRBJ1-1; D: -; size: -; DNA: TGTGCCAGCTCAGAAAGGACAGAGAACACTGAAGCTTTCTTT; CDR3: CASSERTENTEAFF